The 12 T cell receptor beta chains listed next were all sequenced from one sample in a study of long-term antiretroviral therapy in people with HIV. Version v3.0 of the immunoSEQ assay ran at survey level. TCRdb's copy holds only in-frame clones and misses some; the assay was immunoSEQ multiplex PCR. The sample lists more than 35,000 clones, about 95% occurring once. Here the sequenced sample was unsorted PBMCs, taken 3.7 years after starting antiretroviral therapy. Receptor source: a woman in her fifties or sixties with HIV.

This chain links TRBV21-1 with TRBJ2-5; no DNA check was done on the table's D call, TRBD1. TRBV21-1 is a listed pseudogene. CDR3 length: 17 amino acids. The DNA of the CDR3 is TGTGCCAGCAGCAAAGGGGGCCGGGACAGAAACTATGAGACCCAGTACTTC. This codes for CASSKGGRDRNYETQYF.

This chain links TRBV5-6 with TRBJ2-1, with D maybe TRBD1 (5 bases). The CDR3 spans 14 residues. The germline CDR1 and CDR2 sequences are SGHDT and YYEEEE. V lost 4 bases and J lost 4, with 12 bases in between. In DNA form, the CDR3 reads TGTGCCAGCAGCACCATCAGACAGTACAATGAGCAGTTCTTC. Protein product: CASSTIRQYNEQFF.

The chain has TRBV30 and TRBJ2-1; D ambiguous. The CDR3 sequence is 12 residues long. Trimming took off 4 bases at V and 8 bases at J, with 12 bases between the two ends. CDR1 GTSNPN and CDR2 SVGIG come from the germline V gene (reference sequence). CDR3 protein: CAWKGMGDEQFF. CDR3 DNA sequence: TGTGCCTGGAAGGGTATGGGCGATGAGCAGTTCTTC.

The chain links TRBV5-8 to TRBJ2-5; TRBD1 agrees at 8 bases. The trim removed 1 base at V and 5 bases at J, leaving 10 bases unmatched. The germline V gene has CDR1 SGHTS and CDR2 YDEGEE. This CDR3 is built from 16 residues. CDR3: CASSLLFSQGVETQYF. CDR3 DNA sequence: TGTGCCAGCAGCTTGTTGTTCTCACAGGGGGTGGAGACCCAGTACTTC.

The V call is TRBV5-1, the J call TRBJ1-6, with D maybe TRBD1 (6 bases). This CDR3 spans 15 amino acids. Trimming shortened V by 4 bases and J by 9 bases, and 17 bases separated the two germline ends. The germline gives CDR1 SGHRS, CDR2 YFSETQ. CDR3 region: CASSLAGGGSSPLHF. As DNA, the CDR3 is TGCGCCAGCAGCCTCGCCGGGGGCGGGAGTTCACCCCTCCACTTT.

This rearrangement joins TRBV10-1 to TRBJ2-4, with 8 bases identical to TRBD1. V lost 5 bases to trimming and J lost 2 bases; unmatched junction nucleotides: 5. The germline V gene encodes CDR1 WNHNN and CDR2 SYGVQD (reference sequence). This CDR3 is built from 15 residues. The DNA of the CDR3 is TGCGCCAGCAGTACGACAGGGGTTTCCAAAAACATTCAGTACTTC. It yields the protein CASSTTGVSKNIQYF.

The CDR3 loop reads CASSLEGGEQSPLHF. CDR3 coding DNA: TGTGCCAGCAGCTTAGAGGGAGGAGAGCAATCACCCCTCCACTTT. The chain combines TRBV7-2 with TRBJ1-6; no clear D. The CDR3 is 15 residues long. Germline CDR1 and CDR2: SGHTA and FQGNSA. V lost 1 base to trimming and J lost 10 bases, with 14 bases between them.

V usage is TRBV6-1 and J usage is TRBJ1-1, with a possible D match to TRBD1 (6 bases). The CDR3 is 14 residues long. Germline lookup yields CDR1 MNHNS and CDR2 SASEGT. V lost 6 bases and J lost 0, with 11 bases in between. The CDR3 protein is CASSRGTMNTEAFF. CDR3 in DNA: TGTGCCAGCAGCAGGGGAACGATGAACACTGAAGCTTTCTTT.

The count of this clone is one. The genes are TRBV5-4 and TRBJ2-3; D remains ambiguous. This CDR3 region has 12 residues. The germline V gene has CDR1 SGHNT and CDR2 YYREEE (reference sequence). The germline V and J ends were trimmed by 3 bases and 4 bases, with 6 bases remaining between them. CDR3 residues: CASSSTPDTQYF. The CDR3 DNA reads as TGTGCCAGCAGCTCCACCCCAGATACGCAGTATTTT.

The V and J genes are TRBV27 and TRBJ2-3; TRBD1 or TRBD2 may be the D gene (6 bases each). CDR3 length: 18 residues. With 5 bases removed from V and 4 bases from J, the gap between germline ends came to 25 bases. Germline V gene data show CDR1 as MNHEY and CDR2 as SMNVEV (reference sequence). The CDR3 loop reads CASSPLIGGAGRSDTQYF. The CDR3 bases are TGTGCCAGCAGTCCCCTCATCGGGGGCGCGGGCAGGTCAGATACGCAGTATTTT.

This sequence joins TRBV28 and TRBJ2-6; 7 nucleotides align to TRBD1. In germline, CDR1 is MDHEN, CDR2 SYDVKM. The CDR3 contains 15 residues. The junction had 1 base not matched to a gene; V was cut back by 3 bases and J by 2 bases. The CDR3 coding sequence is TGTGCCAGCAGTTTTAGGGGGCCTGGGGCCAACGTCCTGACTTTC. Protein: CASSFRGPGANVLTF.

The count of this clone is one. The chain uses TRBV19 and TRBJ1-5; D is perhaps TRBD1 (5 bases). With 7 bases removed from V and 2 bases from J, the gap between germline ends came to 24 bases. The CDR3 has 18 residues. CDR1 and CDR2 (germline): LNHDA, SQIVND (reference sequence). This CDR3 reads CASISLRDLQIGNQPQHF. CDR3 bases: TGTGCCAGTATTTCGCTGCGGGACCTGCAAATTGGCAATCAGCCCCAGCATTTT.